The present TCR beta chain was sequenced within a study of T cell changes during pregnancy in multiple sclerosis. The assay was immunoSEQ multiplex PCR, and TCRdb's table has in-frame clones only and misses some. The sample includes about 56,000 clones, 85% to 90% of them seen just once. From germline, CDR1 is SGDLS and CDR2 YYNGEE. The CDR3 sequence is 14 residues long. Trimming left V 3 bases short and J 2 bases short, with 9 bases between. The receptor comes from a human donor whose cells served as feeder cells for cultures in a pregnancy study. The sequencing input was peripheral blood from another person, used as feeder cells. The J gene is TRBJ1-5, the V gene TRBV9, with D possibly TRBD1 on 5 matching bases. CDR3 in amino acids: CASSGDVGNQPQHF. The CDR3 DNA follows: TGTGCCAGCAGCGGGGACGTAGGCAATCAGCCCCAGCATTTT.